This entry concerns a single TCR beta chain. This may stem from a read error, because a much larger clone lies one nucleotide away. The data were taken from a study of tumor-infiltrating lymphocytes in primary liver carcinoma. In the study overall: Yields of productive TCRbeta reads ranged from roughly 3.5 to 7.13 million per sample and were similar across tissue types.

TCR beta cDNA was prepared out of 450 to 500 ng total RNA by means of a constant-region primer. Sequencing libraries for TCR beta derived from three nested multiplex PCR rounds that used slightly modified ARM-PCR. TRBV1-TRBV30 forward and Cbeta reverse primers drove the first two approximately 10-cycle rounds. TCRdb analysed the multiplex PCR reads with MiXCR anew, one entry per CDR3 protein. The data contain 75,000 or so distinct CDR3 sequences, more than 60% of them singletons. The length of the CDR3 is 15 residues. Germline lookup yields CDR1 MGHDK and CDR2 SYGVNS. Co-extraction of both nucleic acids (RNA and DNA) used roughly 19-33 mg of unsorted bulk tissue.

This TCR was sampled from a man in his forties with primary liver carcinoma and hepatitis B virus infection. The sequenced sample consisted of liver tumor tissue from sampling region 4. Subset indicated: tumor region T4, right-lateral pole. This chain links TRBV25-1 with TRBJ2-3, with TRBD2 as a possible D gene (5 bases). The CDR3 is CASSPDPGSTYTQYF. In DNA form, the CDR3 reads TGTGCCAGCAGCCCCGACCCGGGAAGCACATATACGCAGTATTTT. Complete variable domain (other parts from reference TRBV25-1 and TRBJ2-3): EADIYQTPRYLVIGTGKKITLECSQTMGHDKMYWYQQDPGMELHLIHYSYGVNSTEKGDLSSESTVSRIRTEHFPLTLESARPSHTSQYLCASSPDPGSTYTQYFGPGTRLTVL.